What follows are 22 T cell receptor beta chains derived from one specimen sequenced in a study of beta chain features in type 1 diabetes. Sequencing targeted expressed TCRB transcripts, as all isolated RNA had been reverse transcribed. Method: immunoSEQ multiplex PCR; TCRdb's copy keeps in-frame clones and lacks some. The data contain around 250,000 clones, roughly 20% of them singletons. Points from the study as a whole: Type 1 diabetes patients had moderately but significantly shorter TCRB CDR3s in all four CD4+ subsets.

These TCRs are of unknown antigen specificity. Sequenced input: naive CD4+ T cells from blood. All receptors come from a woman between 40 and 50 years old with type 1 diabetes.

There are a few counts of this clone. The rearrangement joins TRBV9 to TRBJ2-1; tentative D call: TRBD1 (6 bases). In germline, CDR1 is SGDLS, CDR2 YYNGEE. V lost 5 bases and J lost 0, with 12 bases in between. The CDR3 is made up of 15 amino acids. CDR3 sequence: CASSLQGSSYNEQFF. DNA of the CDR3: TGTGCCAGCAGTCTTCAGGGGAGCTCCTACAATGAGCAGTTCTTC.

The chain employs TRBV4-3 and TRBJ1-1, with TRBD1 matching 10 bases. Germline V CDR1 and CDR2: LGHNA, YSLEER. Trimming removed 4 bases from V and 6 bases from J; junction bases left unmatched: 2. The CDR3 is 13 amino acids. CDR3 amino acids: CASSRDRGSEAFF. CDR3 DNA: TGCGCCAGCAGCCGGGACAGGGGCTCTGAAGCTTTCTTT.

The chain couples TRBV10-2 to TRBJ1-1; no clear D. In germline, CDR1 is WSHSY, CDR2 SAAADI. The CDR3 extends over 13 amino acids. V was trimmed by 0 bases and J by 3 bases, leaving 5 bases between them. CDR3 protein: CASSESRYTEAFF. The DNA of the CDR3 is TGCGCCAGCAGTGAGTCGCGTTACACTGAAGCTTTCTTT.

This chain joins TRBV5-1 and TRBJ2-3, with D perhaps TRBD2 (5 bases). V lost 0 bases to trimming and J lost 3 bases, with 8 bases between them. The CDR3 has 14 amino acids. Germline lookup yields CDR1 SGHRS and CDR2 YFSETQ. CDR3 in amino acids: CASSLAGVTDTQYF. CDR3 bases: TGCGCCAGCAGCTTGGCCGGGGTAACAGATACGCAGTATTTT.

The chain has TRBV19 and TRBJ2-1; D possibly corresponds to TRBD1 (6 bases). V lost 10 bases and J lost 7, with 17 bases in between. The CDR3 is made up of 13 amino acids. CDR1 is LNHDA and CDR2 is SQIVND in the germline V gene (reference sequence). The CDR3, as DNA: TGTGCCACCGAAGACAGGCCGGGGAATGAGCAGTTCTTC. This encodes CATEDRPGNEQFF. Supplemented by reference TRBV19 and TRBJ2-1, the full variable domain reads DGGITQSPKYLFRKEGQNVTLSCEQNLNHDAMYWYRQDPGQGLRLIYYSQIVNDFQKGDIAEGYSVSREKKESFPLTVTSAQKNPTAFYLCATEDRPGNEQFFGPGTRLTVL.

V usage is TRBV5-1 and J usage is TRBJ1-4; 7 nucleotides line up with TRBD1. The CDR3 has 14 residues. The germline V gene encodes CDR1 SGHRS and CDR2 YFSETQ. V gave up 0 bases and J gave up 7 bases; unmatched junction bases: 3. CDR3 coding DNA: TGCGCCAGCAGCTTGGGACAGGGCGGTGAAAAACTGTTTTTT. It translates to CASSLGQGGEKLFF.

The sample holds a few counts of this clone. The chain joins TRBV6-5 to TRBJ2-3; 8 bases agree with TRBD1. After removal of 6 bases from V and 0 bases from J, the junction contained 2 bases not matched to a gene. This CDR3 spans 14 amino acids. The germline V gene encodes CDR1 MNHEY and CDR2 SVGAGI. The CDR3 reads CASSRDRSTDTQYF. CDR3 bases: TGTGCCAGCAGCCGGGACAGGAGCACAGATACGCAGTATTTT.

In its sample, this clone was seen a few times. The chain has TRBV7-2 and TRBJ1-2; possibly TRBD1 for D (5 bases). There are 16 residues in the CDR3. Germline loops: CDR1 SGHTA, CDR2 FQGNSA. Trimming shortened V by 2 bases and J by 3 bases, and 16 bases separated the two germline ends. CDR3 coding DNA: TGTGCCAGCAGCTTAAGATCGGGGGACGCAGACTATGGCTACACCTTC. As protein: CASSLRSGDADYGYTF.

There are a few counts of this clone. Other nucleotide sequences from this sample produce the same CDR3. The DNA of the CDR3 is TGTGCCAGCAGTTCCCCCCCTAGCACAGATACGCAGTATTTT. As protein: CASSSPPSTDTQYF. The chain has TRBV28 and TRBJ2-3; no clear D. Germline CDR1 MDHEN, CDR2 SYDVKM. This CDR3 has 14 residues. Trimming shortened V by 4 bases and J by 0 bases, and 8 bases separated the two germline ends.

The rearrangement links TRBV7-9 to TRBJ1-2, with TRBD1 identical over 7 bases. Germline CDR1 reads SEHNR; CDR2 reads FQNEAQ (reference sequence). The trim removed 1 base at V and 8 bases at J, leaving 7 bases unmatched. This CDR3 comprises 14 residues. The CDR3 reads CASSLDKGTDGYTF. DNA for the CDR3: TGTGCCAGCAGCTTAGATAAGGGGACAGACGGCTACACCTTC.

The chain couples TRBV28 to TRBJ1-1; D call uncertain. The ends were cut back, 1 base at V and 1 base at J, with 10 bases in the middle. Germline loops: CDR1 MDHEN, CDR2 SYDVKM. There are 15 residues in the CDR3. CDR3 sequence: CASSLYGSENTEAFF. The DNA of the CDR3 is TGTGCCAGCAGTTTATACGGTAGCGAGAACACTGAAGCTTTCTTT.

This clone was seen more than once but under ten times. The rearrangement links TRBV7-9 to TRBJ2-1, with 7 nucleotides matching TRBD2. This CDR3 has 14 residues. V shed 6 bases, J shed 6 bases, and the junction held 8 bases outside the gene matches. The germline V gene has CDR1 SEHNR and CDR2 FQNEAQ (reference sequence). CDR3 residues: CASRSSGAGNEQFF. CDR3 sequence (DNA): TGTGCCAGCAGATCTAGCGGAGCAGGCAATGAGCAGTTCTTC.

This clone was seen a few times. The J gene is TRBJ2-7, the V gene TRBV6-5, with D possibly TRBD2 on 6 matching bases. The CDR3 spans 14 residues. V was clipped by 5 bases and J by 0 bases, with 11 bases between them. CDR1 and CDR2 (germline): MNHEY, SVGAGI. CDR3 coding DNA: TGTGCCAGCAGTACTCCGACTAGCTCCTACGAGCAGTACTTC. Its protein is CASSTPTSSYEQYF.

The CDR3 is CASSRLGGGADTQYF. The DNA for the CDR3 is TGTGCCAGCAGCCGACTTGGCGGGGGGGCAGATACGCAGTATTTT. The chain uses TRBV7-2 and TRBJ2-3, with 9 nucleotides matching TRBD2. The CDR3 runs 15 residues. J was trimmed by 4 bases and V by 5 bases; bases with no gene match: 7. Per germline, CDR1 SGHTA and CDR2 FQGNSA.

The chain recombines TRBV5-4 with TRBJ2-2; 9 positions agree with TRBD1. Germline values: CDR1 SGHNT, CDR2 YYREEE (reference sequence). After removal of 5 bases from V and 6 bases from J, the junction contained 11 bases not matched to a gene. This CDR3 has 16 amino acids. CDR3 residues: CASRPTGGLFPGELFF. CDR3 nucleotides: TGTGCCAGCAGACCTACAGGGGGCCTCTTCCCCGGGGAGCTGTTTTTT. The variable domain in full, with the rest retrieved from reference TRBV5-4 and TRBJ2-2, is ETGVTQSPTHLIKTRGQQVTLRCSSQSGHNTVSWYQQALGQGPQFIFQYYREEENGRGNFPPRFSGLQFPNYSSELNVNALELDDSALYLCASRPTGGLFPGELFFGEGSRLTVL.

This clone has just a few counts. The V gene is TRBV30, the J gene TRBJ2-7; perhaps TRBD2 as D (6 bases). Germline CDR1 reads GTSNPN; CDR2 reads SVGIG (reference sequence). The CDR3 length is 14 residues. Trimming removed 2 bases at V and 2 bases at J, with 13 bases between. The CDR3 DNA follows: TGTGCCTGGAGTTTCGGAGGGGTGGCCTACGAGCAGTACTTC. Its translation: CAWSFGGVAYEQYF. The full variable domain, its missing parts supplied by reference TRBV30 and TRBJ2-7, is SQTIHQWPATLVQPVGSPLSLECTVEGTSNPNLYWYRQAAGRGLQLLFYSVGIGQISSEVPQNLSASRPQDRQFILSSKKLLLSDSGFYLCAWSFGGVAYEQYFGPGTRLTVT.

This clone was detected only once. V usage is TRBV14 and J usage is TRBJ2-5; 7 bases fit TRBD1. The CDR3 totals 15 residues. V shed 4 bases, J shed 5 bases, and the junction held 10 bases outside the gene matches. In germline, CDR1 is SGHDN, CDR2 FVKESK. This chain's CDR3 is CASSRTGGPWETQYF. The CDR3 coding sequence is TGTGCCAGCAGCCGGACAGGAGGCCCTTGGGAGACCCAGTACTTC. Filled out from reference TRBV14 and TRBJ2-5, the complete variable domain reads EAGVTQFPSHSVIEKGQTVTLRCDPISGHDNLYWYRRVMGKEIKFLLHFVKESKQDESGMPNNRFLAERTGGTYSTLKVQPAELEDSGVYFCASSRTGGPWETQYFGPGTRLLVL.

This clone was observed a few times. Here the CDR3 reads CSVLPGTEAFF. CDR3 coding DNA: TGCAGCGTCCTCCCAGGCACTGAAGCTTTCTTT. This sequence joins TRBV29-1 and TRBJ1-1, with unresolved D. Trimming took 6 bases from V and 4 from J, leaving 9 bases between them. The CDR3 totals 11 residues. Germline V gene data show CDR1 as SQVTM and CDR2 as ANQGSEA.

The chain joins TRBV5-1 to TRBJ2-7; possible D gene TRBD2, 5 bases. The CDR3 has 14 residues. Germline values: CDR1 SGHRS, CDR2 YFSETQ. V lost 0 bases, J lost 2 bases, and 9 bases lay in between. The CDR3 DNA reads TGCGCCAGCAGCTTGGCGGGAACCCCCTACGAGCAGTACTTC. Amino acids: CASSLAGTPYEQYF.

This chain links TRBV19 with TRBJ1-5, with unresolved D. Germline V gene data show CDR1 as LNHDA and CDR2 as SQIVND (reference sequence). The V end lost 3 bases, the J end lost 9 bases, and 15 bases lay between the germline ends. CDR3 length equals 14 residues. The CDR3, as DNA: TGTGCCAGTAGTATTCATTCGGCGAGCGGGCCCCAGCATTTT. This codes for CASSIHSASGPQHF.

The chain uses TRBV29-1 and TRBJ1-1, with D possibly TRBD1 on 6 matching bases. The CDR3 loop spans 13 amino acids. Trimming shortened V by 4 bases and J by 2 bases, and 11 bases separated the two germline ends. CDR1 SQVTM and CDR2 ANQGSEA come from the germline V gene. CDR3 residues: CSVVGQLNTEAFF. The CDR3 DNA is TGCAGCGTTGTAGGACAGCTTAACACTGAAGCTTTCTTT.

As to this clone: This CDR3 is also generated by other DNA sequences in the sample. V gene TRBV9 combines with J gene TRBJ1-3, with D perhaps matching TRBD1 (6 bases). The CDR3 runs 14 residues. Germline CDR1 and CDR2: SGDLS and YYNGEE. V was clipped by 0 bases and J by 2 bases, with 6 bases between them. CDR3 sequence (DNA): TGTGCCAGCAGCGTAGACAGGGCTGGAAACACCATATATTTT. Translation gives CASSVDRAGNTIYF.